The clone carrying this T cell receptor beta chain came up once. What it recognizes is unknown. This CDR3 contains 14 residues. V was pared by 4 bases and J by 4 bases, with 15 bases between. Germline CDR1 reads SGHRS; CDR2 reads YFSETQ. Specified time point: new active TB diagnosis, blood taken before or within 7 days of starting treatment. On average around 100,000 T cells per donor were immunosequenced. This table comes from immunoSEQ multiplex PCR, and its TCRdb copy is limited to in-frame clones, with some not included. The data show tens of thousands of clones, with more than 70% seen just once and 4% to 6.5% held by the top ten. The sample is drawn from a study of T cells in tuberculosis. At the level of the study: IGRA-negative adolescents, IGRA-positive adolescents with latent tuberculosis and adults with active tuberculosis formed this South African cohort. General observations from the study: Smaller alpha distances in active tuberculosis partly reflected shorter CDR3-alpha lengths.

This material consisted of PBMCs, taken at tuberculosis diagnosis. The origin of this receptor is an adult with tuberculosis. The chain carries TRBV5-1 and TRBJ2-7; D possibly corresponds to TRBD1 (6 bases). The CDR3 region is CASSLKTGWYEQYF. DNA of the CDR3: TGCGCCAGCAGCCTTAAGACAGGTTGGTACGAGCAGTACTTC.